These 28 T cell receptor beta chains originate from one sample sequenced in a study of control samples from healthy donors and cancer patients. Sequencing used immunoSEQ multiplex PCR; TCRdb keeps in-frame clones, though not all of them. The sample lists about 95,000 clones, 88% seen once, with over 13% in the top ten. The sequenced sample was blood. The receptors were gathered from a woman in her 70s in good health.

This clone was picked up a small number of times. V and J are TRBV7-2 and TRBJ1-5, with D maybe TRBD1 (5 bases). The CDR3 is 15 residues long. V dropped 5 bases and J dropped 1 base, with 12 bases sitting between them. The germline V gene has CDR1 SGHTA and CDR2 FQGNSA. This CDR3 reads CASSAQGGSNQPQHF. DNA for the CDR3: TGTGCCAGCAGCGCCCAGGGCGGGAGCAATCAGCCCCAGCATTTT.

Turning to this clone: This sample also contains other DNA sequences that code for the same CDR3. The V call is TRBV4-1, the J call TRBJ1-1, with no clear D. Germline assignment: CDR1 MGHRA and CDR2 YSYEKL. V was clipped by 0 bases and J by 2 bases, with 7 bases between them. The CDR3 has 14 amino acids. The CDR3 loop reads CASSQDPVNTEAFF. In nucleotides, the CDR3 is TGCGCCAGCAGCCAAGATCCAGTAAACACTGAAGCTTTCTTT.

CDR3 protein: CASSPAQGNTEAFF. For the CDR3, the DNA is TGTGCCAGCAGCCCTGCGCAAGGGAACACTGAAGCTTTCTTT. The chain employs TRBV7-9 and TRBJ1-1; no clear D gene. Germline lookup yields CDR1 SEHNR and CDR2 FQNEAQ (reference sequence). The CDR3 covers 14 residues. V lost 5 bases and J lost 1, with 11 bases in between.

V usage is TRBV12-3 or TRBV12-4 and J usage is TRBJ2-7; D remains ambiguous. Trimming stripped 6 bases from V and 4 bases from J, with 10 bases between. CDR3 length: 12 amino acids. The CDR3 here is CASSPLGYEQYF. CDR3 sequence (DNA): TGTGCCAGCAGCCCCCTTGGATACGAGCAGTACTTC.

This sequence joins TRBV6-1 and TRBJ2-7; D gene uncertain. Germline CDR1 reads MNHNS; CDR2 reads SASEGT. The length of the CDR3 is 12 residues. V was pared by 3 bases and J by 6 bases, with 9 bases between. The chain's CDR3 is CASSDPFTEQYF. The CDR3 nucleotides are TGTGCCAGCAGTGATCCGTTCACCGAGCAGTACTTC.

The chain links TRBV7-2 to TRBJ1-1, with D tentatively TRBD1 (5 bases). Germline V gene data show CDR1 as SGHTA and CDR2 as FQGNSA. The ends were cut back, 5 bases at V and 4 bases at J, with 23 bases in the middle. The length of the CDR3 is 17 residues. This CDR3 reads CASSPRQSPLGTTEAFF. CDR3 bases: TGTGCCAGCAGCCCCAGACAGTCCCCCCTTGGGACCACTGAAGCTTTCTTT.

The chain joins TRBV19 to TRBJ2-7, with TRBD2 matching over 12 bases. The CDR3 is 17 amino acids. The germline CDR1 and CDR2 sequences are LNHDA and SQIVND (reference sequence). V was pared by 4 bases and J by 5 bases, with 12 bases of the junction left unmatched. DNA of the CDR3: TGTGCCAGTAGTACGCTAGCGGGAGGGAATATCATCCACGAGCAGTACTTC. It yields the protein CASSTLAGGNIIHEQYF.

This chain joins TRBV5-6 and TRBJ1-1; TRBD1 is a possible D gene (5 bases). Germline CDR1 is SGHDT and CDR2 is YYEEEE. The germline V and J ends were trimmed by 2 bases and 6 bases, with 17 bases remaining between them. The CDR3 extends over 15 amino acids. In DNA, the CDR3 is TGTGCCAGCAGCTTTTTATCGGGGGGAGCGGCTGAAGCTTTCTTT. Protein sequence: CASSFLSGGAAEAFF.

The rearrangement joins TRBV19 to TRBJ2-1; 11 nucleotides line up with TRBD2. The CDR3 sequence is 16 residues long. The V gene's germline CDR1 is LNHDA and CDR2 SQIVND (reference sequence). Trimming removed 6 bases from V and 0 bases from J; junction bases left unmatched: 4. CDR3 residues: CASSILAGGSYNEQFF. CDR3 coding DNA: TGTGCCAGTAGCATCCTAGCGGGGGGCTCCTACAATGAGCAGTTCTTC.

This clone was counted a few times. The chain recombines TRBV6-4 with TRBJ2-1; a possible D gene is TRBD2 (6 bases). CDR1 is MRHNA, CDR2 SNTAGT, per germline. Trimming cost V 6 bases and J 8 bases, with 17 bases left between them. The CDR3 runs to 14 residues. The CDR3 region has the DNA TGTGCCAGCAGCCGGGACCCGGGGGTCGATGAGCAGTTCTTC. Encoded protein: CASSRDPGVDEQFF.

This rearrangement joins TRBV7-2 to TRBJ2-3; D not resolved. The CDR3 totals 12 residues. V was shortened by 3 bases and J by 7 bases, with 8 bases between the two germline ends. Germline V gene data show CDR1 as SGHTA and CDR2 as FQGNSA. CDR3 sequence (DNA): TGTGCCAGCAGCTTGGAAGGTCATACGCAGTATTTT. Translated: CASSLEGHTQYF.

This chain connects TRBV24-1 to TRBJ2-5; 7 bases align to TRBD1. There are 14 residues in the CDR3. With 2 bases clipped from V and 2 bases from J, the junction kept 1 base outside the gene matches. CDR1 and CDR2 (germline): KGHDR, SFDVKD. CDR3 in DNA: TGTGCCACCAGTGATTGGGGACAGCAAGAGACCCAGTACTTC. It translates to CATSDWGQQETQYF.

CDR3 region: CASSSDRGTYEQYF. DNA of the CDR3: TGTGCCAGCAGCTCCGACAGAGGGACCTACGAGCAGTACTTC. The chain links TRBV7-9 to TRBJ2-7; possibly TRBD1 or TRBD2 for D (5 bases each). V was pared by 4 bases and J by 2 bases, with 12 bases between. The CDR3 totals 14 residues. CDR1 is SEHNR, CDR2 FQNEAQ, per germline (reference sequence).

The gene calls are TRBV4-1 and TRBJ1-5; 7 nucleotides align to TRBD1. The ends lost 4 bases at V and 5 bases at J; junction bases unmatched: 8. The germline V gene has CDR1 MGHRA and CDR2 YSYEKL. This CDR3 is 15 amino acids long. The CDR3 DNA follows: TGCGCCAGCAGCCTTGGACAGGTGGTGTATCAGCCCCAGCATTTT. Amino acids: CASSLGQVVYQPQHF.

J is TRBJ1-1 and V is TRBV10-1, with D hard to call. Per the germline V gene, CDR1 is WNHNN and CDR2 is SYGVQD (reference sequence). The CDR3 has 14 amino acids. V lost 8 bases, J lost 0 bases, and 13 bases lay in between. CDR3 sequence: CASFPAILNTEAFF. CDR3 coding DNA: TGCGCCAGCTTCCCAGCGATCTTGAACACTGAAGCTTTCTTT.

This CDR3 is CASSPGPNEKLFF. CDR3 coding DNA: TGTGCCAGCAGCCCGGGTCCCAATGAAAAACTGTTTTTT. This chain joins TRBV9 and TRBJ1-4; D unclear. Trimming shortened V by 4 bases and J by 5 bases, and 9 bases separated the two germline ends. The length of the CDR3 is 13 residues. Germline V gives CDR1 SGDLS, CDR2 YYNGEE.

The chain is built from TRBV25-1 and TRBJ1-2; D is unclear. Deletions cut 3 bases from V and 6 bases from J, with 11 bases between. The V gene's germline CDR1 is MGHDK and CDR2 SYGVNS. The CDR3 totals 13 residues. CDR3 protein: CASSDPGRDGYTF. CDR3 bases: TGTGCCAGCAGTGATCCGGGCAGAGATGGCTACACCTTC.

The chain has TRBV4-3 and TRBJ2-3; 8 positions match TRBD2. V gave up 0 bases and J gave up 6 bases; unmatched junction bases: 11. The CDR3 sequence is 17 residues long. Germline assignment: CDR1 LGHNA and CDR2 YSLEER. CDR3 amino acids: CASSQELAGWGSDTQYF. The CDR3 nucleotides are TGCGCCAGCAGCCAAGAATTAGCGGGGTGGGGGTCGGATACGCAGTATTTT.

The CDR3 loop is CATSNPYLDNAYEQYF. As DNA, the CDR3 is TGTGCCACCAGCAACCCCTATCTGGACAACGCCTACGAGCAGTACTTC. The chain carries TRBV15 and TRBJ2-7; tentatively, D is TRBD1 (5 bases). CDR1 and CDR2 (germline): LNHNV, YYDKDF (reference sequence). The CDR3 loop spans 16 amino acids. Trimming left V 4 bases short and J 2 bases short, with 18 bases between.

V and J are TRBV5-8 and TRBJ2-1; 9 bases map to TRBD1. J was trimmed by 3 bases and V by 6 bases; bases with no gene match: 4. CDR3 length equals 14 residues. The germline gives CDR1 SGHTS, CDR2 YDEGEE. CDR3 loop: CASIPGQGYNEQFF. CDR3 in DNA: TGTGCCAGCATACCGGGACAGGGCTACAATGAGCAGTTCTTC.

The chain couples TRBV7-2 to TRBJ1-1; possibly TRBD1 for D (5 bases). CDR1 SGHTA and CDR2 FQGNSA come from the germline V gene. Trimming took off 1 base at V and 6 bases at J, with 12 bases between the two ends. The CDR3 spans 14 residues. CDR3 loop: CASSLGRGVAEAFF. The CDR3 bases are TGTGCCAGCAGCTTAGGTCGGGGGGTCGCTGAAGCTTTCTTT.

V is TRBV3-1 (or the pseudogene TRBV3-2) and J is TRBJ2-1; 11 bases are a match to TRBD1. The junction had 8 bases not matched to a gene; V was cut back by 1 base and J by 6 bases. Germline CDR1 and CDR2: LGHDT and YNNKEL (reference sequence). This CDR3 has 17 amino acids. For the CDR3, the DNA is TGTGCCAGCAGCCAAGCTTTTGGGACAGGGGGTGGCAATGAGCAGTTCTTC. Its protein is CASSQAFGTGGGNEQFF.

The CDR3 here is CASSLGREGLYEQYF. The CDR3 nucleotides are TGTGCCAGCAGCTTGGGGCGGGAGGGCCTGTACGAGCAGTACTTC. This sequence joins TRBV5-4 and TRBJ2-7, with 9 bases identical to TRBD2. Germline V lookup: CDR1 SGHNT, CDR2 YYREEE (reference sequence). This CDR3 is 15 amino acids long. V gave up 0 bases and J gave up 4 bases; unmatched junction bases: 5.

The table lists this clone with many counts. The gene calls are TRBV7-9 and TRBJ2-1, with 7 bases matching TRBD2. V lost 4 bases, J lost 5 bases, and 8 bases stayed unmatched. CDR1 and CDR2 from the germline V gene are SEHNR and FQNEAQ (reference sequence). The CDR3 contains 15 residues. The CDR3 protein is CASSSLGGDDNEQFF. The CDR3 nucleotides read TGTGCCAGCAGCTCCCTGGGGGGGGACGACAATGAGCAGTTCTTC. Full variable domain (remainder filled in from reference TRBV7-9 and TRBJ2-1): DTGVSQNPRHKITKRGQNVTFRCDPISEHNRLYWYRQTLGQGPEFLTYFQNEAQLEKSRLLSDRFSAERPKGSFSTLEIQRTEQGDSAMYLCASSSLGGDDNEQFFGPGTRLTVL.

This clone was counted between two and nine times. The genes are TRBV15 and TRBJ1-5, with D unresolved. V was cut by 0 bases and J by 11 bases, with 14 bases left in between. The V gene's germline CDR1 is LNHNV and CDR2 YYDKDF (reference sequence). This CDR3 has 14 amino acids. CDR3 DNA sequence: TGTGCCACCAGCAGAGATCGGCACCCTGGAGCCCAGCATTTT. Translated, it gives CATSRDRHPGAQHF.

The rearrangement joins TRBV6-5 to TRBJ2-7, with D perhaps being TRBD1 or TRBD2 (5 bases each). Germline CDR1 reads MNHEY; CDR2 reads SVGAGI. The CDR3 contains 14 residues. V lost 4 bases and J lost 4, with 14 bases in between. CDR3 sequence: CASSSTLGEYEQYF. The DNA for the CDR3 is TGTGCCAGCAGTTCGACCCTAGGGGAGTACGAGCAGTACTTC.

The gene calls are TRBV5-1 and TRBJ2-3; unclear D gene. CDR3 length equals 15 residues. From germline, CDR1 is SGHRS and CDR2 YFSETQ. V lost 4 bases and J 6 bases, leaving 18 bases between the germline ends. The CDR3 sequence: CASSRVDLLRDTQYF. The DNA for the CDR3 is TGCGCCAGCAGCCGGGTAGATCTTCTACGGGATACGCAGTATTTT.

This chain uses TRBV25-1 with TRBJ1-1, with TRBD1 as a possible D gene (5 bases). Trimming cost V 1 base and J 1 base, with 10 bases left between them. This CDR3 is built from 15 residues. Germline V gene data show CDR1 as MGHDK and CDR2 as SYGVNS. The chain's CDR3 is CASSEWGGENTEAFF. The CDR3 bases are TGTGCCAGCAGTGAATGGGGAGGGGAGAACACTGAAGCTTTCTTT.